Listed below are T cell receptor beta chains from one sample, sequenced in a study of T-cell reconstitution after alpha-beta-depleted transplantation in children. In TCRdb, the PCR reads were re-called with MiXCR into one record per CDR3 protein. The table lists approximately 800,000 distinct CDR3 sequences, approximately 15% of them singletons. The sample in question was PBMCs, mostly from graft donor cells, obtained 360 days after TCRalphabeta/CD19-depleted stem cell transplant. The receptors come from a male patient between 5 and 17 years old who had a stem cell transplant for acute lymphoblastic leukemia, so the T cells may come from the graft donor. Each CDR3 is given with its conserved first and last residue. Each record gives: CDR3 length, V gene, J gene, clone size, CDR3 protein. A row's size may be missing; if present it is once, few, many or a size class.

CDR3 length: 16
V gene: TRBV12-3/TRBV12-4
J gene: TRBJ2-1
clone size: NA
CDR3 protein: CASSRVGGHKNNEQFF

CDR3 length: 13
V gene: TRBV27
J gene: TRBJ2-7
clone size: NA
CDR3 protein: CASSPEIRDEQYF

CDR3 length: 12
V gene: TRBV25-1
J gene: TRBJ2-7
clone size: NA
CDR3 protein: CASSEFPGEQYF

CDR3 length: 16
V gene: TRBV20-1
J gene: TRBJ2-2
clone size: NA
CDR3 protein: CSARGPGTANTGELFF

CDR3 length: 15
V gene: TRBV12-3/TRBV12-4
J gene: TRBJ1-4
clone size: NA
CDR3 protein: CASSGGRVKNEKLFF

CDR3 length: 18
V gene: TRBV5-1
J gene: TRBJ1-5
clone size: many
CDR3 protein: CASSLTAGGPYSNQPQHF

CDR3 length: 13
V gene: TRBV27
J gene: TRBJ1-2
clone size: NA
CDR3 protein: CASSFGRGYGYTF

CDR3 length: 15
V gene: TRBV27
J gene: TRBJ2-5
clone size: NA
CDR3 protein: CASRVQGAEFETQYF

CDR3 length: 17
V gene: TRBV4-1
J gene: TRBJ2-1
clone size: NA
CDR3 protein: CASSQPTSGRGYNEQFF

CDR3 length: 12
V gene: TRBV5-6
J gene: TRBJ2-1
clone size: many
CDR3 protein: CASSLAQNEQFF

CDR3 length: 15
V gene: TRBV6-5
J gene: TRBJ1-5
clone size: NA
CDR3 protein: CASSSYSNSNQPQHF

CDR3 length: 16
V gene: TRBV5-1
J gene: TRBJ1-4
clone size: NA
CDR3 protein: CASSPLPQGAVEKLFF

CDR3 length: 15
V gene: TRBV29-1
J gene: TRBJ2-4
clone size: NA
CDR3 protein: CSVGTGTQAKNIQYF

CDR3 length: 11
V gene: TRBV5-1
J gene: TRBJ1-2
clone size: NA
CDR3 protein: CASSLGELNTF

CDR3 length: 15
V gene: TRBV2
J gene: TRBJ2-3
clone size: NA
CDR3 protein: CASRAPRGRADTQYF

CDR3 length: 16
V gene: TRBV10-3
J gene: TRBJ2-7
clone size: many
CDR3 protein: CAISETRRQGGYEQYF

CDR3 length: 13
V gene: TRBV10-3
J gene: TRBJ2-7
clone size: few
CDR3 protein: CAISADEAREQYF

CDR3 length: 17
V gene: TRBV5-1
J gene: TRBJ2-2
clone size: NA
CDR3 protein: CASSLGIGGLNTGELFF

CDR3 length: 14
V gene: TRBV3-1
J gene: TRBJ2-2
clone size: NA
CDR3 protein: CASSHIMNTGELFF

CDR3 length: 14
V gene: TRBV9
J gene: TRBJ2-3
clone size: NA
CDR3 protein: CASSVTPLTDTQYF

CDR3 length: 15
V gene: TRBV29-1
J gene: TRBJ2-2
clone size: NA
CDR3 protein: CSVVEQGINTGELFF

CDR3 length: 13
V gene: TRBV5-1
J gene: TRBJ2-7
clone size: few
CDR3 protein: CASSFKQGLEQYF

CDR3 length: 16
V gene: TRBV12-3/TRBV12-4
J gene: TRBJ2-5
clone size: NA
CDR3 protein: CASSLGPSRSQETQYF

CDR3 length: 14
V gene: TRBV20-1
J gene: TRBJ1-2
clone size: NA
CDR3 protein: CSARQEYTNYGYIF

CDR3 length: 14
V gene: TRBV10-2
J gene: TRBJ2-7
clone size: few
CDR3 protein: CASSGVARSYEQYF

CDR3 length: 19
V gene: TRBV19
J gene: TRBJ2-1
clone size: NA
CDR3 protein: CASQPTPYHVGSRWNEQFF

CDR3 length: 15
V gene: TRBV30
J gene: TRBJ2-3
clone size: few
CDR3 protein: CAWEPPRGRTDTQYF

CDR3 length: 18
V gene: TRBV5-1
J gene: TRBJ2-7
clone size: once
CDR3 protein: CASSFDRADGTSGVLEYF

CDR3 length: 12
V gene: TRBV6-2/TRBV6-3
J gene: TRBJ2-7
clone size: NA
CDR3 protein: CASSFEGLPMNF

CDR3 length: 16
V gene: TRBV14
J gene: TRBJ2-7
clone size: NA
CDR3 protein: CASSQTGLADNYEQYF

CDR3 length: 16
V gene: TRBV2
J gene: TRBJ2-2
clone size: many
CDR3 protein: CASSERAGGNTGELFF

CDR3 length: 15
V gene: TRBV29-1
J gene: TRBJ1-3
clone size: many
CDR3 protein: CSVAGTGVSGNTIYF

CDR3 length: 19
V gene: TRBV21-1
J gene: TRBJ2-7
clone size: many
CDR3 protein: CASSNRRVLAGGSKDEQYF

CDR3 length: 11
V gene: TRBV5-5
J gene: TRBJ1-1
clone size: few
CDR3 protein: CASSSSTEAFF

CDR3 length: 15
V gene: TRBV20-1
J gene: TRBJ2-5
clone size: NA
CDR3 protein: CSARDWRRNQETQYF

CDR3 length: 15
V gene: TRBV5-1
J gene: TRBJ1-5
clone size: NA
CDR3 protein: CASSLGPQGNQPQHF

CDR3 length: 13
V gene: TRBV29-1
J gene: TRBJ2-1
clone size: many
CDR3 protein: CSVGEYAYNEQFF

CDR3 length: 13
V gene: TRBV12-3/TRBV12-4
J gene: TRBJ2-5
clone size: NA
CDR3 protein: CASSLQGGETKYF

CDR3 length: 16
V gene: TRBV3-1
J gene: TRBJ2-1
clone size: few
CDR3 protein: CASSQGPPLPYNEQFF